Following are 6 T cell receptor beta chains from one sample sequenced in a study of shared clonotypes between healthy human individuals. The data were produced by immunoSEQ multiplex PCR, yet TCRdb's version contains in-frame clones alone and is incomplete. The sample includes about 2.3 million clones, roughly 93% of them seen just once. The sample comprised naive CD4+ T cells from PBMCs. Subset denoted: CD45RA+ positively selected. These TCRs come from a man aged 18 to 29 in good health. Some clones in this sample may be carry-over from other donors' samples.

This chain joins TRBV5-1 and TRBJ2-5; 7 bases match TRBD2. This CDR3 is built from 13 residues. V gave up 9 bases and J gave up 4 bases; unmatched junction bases: 9. Germline V gives CDR1 SGHRS, CDR2 YFSETQ. CDR3 nucleotide sequence: TGCGCCACCAATGCGGGGGTAGGAGAGACCCAGTACTTC. It yields the protein CATNAGVGETQYF.

The chain has TRBV7-9 and TRBJ1-5; TRBD1 matches 10 bases. The V segment lost 4 bases and the J segment 7 bases; nucleotides outside the gene matches: 7. The germline gives CDR1 SEHNR, CDR2 FQNEAQ (reference sequence). The CDR3 consists of 15 residues. The chain's CDR3 is CASSSGQGEEQPQHF. In DNA form, the CDR3 reads TGTGCCAGCAGCTCAGGACAGGGGGAAGAGCAGCCCCAGCATTTT.

The genes are TRBV7-3 and TRBJ2-7; 7 nucleotides line up with TRBD1. J lost 2 bases, V lost 5 bases, and 21 bases had no gene match. CDR3 length: 19 amino acids. Germline CDR1 is SGHTA and CDR2 is FQGTGA. CDR3 nucleotide sequence: TGTGCCAGCAGCACCCCTACAGGGGCAAATCCCGTCGGGCCCTACGAGCAGTACTTC. This codes for CASSTPTGANPVGPYEQYF.

V is TRBV28 and J is TRBJ1-5; D is ambiguous. CDR3 length: 12 amino acids. CDR1 and CDR2 (germline): MDHEN, SYDVKM. V was trimmed by 4 bases and J by 6 bases, leaving 7 bases between them. For the CDR3, the DNA is TGTGCCAGCAGTTCCAGGATTCAGCCCCAGCATTTT. Translation: CASSSRIQPQHF.

In the case of this clone: One end of the junction does not line up with germline, which may come from a read error. V is TRBV2 and J is TRBJ2-1, with D unclear. Per germline, CDR1 SNHLY and CDR2 FYNNEI. This CDR3 comprises 14 residues. Here the CDR3 reads CASTRLNSHNEQFF. The CDR3, as DNA: TGTGCCAGCACCAGGCTAAACTCCCACAATGAGCAGTTCTTC.

The CDR3 sequence is CASNTRLAGGTDTQYF. DNA for the CDR3: TGTGCCAGCAACACTAGACTAGCGGGGGGCACAGATACGCAGTATTTT. The rearrangement links TRBV5-4 to TRBJ2-3; 12 bases are shared with TRBD2. After removal of 6 bases from V and 1 base from J, the junction contained 6 bases not matched to a gene. From germline, CDR1 is SGHNT and CDR2 YYREEE (reference sequence). The CDR3 sequence is 16 residues long. Complete variable domain (other parts from reference TRBV5-4 and TRBJ2-3): ETGVTQSPTHLIKTRGQQVTLRCSSQSGHNTVSWYQQALGQGPQFIFQYYREEENGRGNFPPRFSGLQFPNYSSELNVNALELDDSALYLCASNTRLAGGTDTQYFGPGTRLTVL.